What follows describes a single T cell receptor beta chain. What it binds is unknown. CDR1 is LGHNA, CDR2 YSLEER, per germline. V was pared by 4 bases and J by 2 bases, with 15 bases between. CDR3 length: 15 residues. This sample is part of a study of T cell responses to AZD1222 COVID-19 vaccine. General study findings and limits: Distributed over spike, vaccine-associated CD4 TCRs predominated at 160-218 and 743-854. Compared with day 0, the breadth and depth of the Spike-specific TCR repertoire rose significantly after two doses of AZD1222. Donors in the cohort were predominantly white British and more often female, and clonal diversity was possibly underestimated. The peak T cell response came first, and repertoires were sampled only after it.

This table comes from immunoSEQ multiplex PCR, and its TCRdb copy is limited to in-frame clones, with some not included. The top ten clones hold 4.5% to 6.5% of a sample with 130,000 to 150,000 clones, 70% to 90% of them seen once. The receptor comes from an adult in good health. The specimen comprised peripheral blood, sampled on day 0 of AZD1222 vaccination. The chain combines TRBV4-3 with TRBJ2-7; D is possibly TRBD1 or TRBD2 (5 bases each). The CDR3 DNA sequence: TGCGCCAGCAGCCTTGGAGGTCAGGGACCCTACGAGCAGTACTTC. This codes for CASSLGGQGPYEQYF.